This TCR beta chain was retrieved from a study of shared T cell receptors in the human thymus. The CDR3 runs 15 residues. The germline V gene encodes CDR1 ENHRY and CDR2 SYGVKD. The ends lost 10 bases at V and 5 bases at J; junction bases unmatched: 16. The data were produced by immunoSEQ multiplex PCR, yet TCRdb's version contains in-frame clones alone and is incomplete. The table includes hundreds of thousands of clones, about 89% detected once. These sequences were also reported in another study, on human thymus T cells. This second study says: Thymic and blood repertoires appeared to display a bias in their usage of V and J genes.

The material sequenced was thymocytes. This TCR was recovered from a boy under two years old with a congenital heart defect. V usage is TRBV10-3 and J usage is TRBJ2-5; 7 bases are a match to TRBD2. CDR3 sequence reads: CATQTANWTRETQYF. The CDR3 DNA reads TGTGCCACCCAAACGGCGAACTGGACTAGGGAGACCCAGTACTTC.